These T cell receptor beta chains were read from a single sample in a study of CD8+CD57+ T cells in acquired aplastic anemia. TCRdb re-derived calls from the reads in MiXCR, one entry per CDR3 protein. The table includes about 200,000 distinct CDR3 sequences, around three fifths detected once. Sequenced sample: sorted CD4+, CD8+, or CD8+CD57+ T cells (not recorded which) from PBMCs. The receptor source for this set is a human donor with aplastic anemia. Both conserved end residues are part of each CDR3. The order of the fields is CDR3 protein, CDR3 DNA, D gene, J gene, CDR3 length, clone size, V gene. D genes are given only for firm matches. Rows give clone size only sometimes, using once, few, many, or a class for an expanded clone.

CDR3aa: CASSSTASATNEKLFF
CDR3nt: TGTGCCAGCAGCTCGACAGCCTCAGCAACTAATGAAAAACTGTTTTTT
d_gene: .
j_gene: TRBJ1-4
len: 16
abundance: many
v_gene: TRBV5-6

CDR3aa: CASSLRTVNEKLFF
CDR3nt: TGCGCCAGCAGCTTACGGACAGTTAATGAAAAACTGTTTTTT
d_gene: .
j_gene: TRBJ1-4
len: 14
abundance: .
v_gene: TRBV5-1

CDR3aa: CASSLTWTGTSPLHF
CDR3nt: TGTGCCAGCAGCCTCACGTGGACGGGGACTTCACCCCTCCACTTT
d_gene: .
j_gene: TRBJ1-6
len: 15
abundance: .
v_gene: TRBV7-8

CDR3aa: CASTLAGFYGYTF
CDR3nt: TGTGCCAGTACCCTAGCTGGTTTCTATGGCTACACCTTC
d_gene: .
j_gene: TRBJ1-2
len: 13
abundance: .
v_gene: TRBV19

CDR3aa: CASSQGQGTGANVLTF
CDR3nt: TGCGCCAGCAGCCAAGGACAGGGAACTGGGGCCAACGTCCTGACTTTC
d_gene: TRBD1
j_gene: TRBJ2-6
len: 16
abundance: .
v_gene: TRBV4-1

CDR3aa: CASSSRVGTNTEAFF
CDR3nt: TGTGCCAGCAGCTCTAGGGTTGGCACGAACACTGAAGCTTTCTTT
d_gene: .
j_gene: TRBJ1-1
len: 15
abundance: .
v_gene: TRBV7-2

CDR3aa: CSAIGGGTSNTGELFF
CDR3nt: TGCAGCGCCATAGGGGGTGGGACCTCGAACACCGGGGAGCTGTTTTTT
d_gene: .
j_gene: TRBJ2-2
len: 16
abundance: .
v_gene: TRBV29-1

CDR3aa: CASSPPSGGSLELFF
CDR3nt: TGTGCCAGCAGCCCTCCCTCAGGGGGCTCATTGGAACTGTTTTTT
d_gene: TRBD1
j_gene: TRBJ1-4
len: 15
abundance: .
v_gene: TRBV7-2

CDR3aa: CASSRPGQSYEQYF
CDR3nt: TGTGCCAGCAGTCGACCGGGACAGAGCTACGAGCAGTACTTC
d_gene: TRBD1
j_gene: TRBJ2-7
len: 14
abundance: .
v_gene: TRBV25-1

CDR3aa: CASSSVGRNNSPLHF
CDR3nt: TGTGCCAGCAGCTCCGTAGGGAGGAATAATTCACCCCTCCACTTT
d_gene: .
j_gene: TRBJ1-6
len: 15
abundance: .
v_gene: TRBV7-2

CDR3aa: CSVIQGMNTEAFF
CDR3nt: TGCAGCGTGATACAGGGCATGAACACTGAAGCTTTCTTT
d_gene: .
j_gene: TRBJ1-1
len: 13
abundance: once
v_gene: TRBV29-1

CDR3aa: CASSSWRTDTQYF
CDR3nt: TGTGCCAGCAGCTCGTGGAGGACAGATACGCAGTATTTT
d_gene: .
j_gene: TRBJ2-3
len: 13
abundance: .
v_gene: TRBV7-8

CDR3aa: CATKRQGAGEQYF
CDR3nt: TGTGCCACCAAGAGACAGGGGGCTGGGGAGCAGTACTTC
d_gene: TRBD1
j_gene: TRBJ2-7
len: 13
abundance: .
v_gene: TRBV19

CDR3aa: CATSSSSSAPDRDF
CDR3nt: TGTGCCACCAGCAGCTCCTCCTCGGCACCTGACCGGGACTTC
d_gene: .
j_gene: TRBJ2-7
len: 14
abundance: .
v_gene: TRBV15

CDR3aa: CASSLALGVYEQFF
CDR3nt: TGTGCCAGCAGCTTAGCGCTGGGGGTGTATGAGCAGTTCTTC
d_gene: .
j_gene: TRBJ2-1
len: 14
abundance: .
v_gene: TRBV7-8

CDR3aa: CASSLGGLAGFYEQYF
CDR3nt: TGTGCCAGCAGCTTGGGGGGACTAGCGGGGTTCTACGAGCAGTACTTC
d_gene: TRBD2
j_gene: TRBJ2-7
len: 16
abundance: .
v_gene: TRBV7-9

CDR3aa: CASSLDPAGYTF
CDR3nt: TGTGCCAGCAGCTTAGATCCGGCGGGCTACACCTTC
d_gene: .
j_gene: TRBJ1-2
len: 12
abundance: .
v_gene: TRBV7-9